This T cell receptor (beta chain) stems from a study of shared clonotypes between healthy human individuals. Unsorted PBMC replicate PCRs used roughly 300 ng DNA, approximately 29,000 T cell genomes. Profiling relied on immunoSEQ multiplex PCR, and the TCRdb table lists in-frame clones only, not all of them. The profile shows about 450,000 clones, around 75% of them singletons. Donors comprised healthy HIV-negative adults lacking recent acute infections or vaccinations. Each unsorted sample relied on roughly 90 million PBMCs as its source of genomic DNA. The clonotype comes from a woman in her 40s in good health. Some clones in this sample may be carry-over from other donors' samples. Sequenced input: PBMCs.

The CDR3 DNA sequence: TGCGCCAGCAGCGTGGAGGGCTTCGGGAGCGGCTACGAGCAGTACTTC. Its protein product is CASSVEGFGSGYEQYF. The V gene is TRBV5-1, the J gene TRBJ2-7, with TRBD2 as a possible D gene (6 bases). V was cut by 4 bases and J by 3 bases, with 20 bases left in between. CDR1 and CDR2 (germline): SGHRS, YFSETQ. There are 16 residues in the CDR3.